This record looks at one T cell receptor (beta chain) sequence and its context. The sample comes from a study of T cell responses to AZD1222 COVID-19 vaccine. Produced via immunoSEQ multiplex PCR; TCRdb's table is partial and in-frame only. The data contain some 87,000 clones, under 95% of them singletons. Germline CDR1 KGHSH, CDR2 LQKENI. The CDR3 length is 14 residues. Trimming pared 7 bases from V and 2 bases from J, leaving 13 bases between. The TCR originated in an adult in good health. The V and J genes are TRBV18 and TRBJ2-3, with unresolved D. The specimen comprised peripheral blood, sampled on day 0 of MenACWY control vaccination. For the CDR3, the DNA is TGTGCCAGCTTCCACCAGAGGACCACAGATACGCAGTATTTT. Translated, it gives CASFHQRTTDTQYF.